One sample yielded the 27 T cell receptor beta chains listed below, sequenced in a study of post-analysis software for immune sequencing data. Incorporated into the TCR beta cDNA libraries were unique molecular identifiers, which served to reduce PCR and sequencing biases. TCRdb re-analysed the PCR reads in MiXCR, keeping a single row per CDR3 protein. The sample records 600,000 to 750,000 distinct CDR3 sequences, approximately 59% being singletons. Study-wide results and limits: Controls had lower frequencies than patients of 4 or 5 TRBV segments, which included TRBV5-6, TRBV5-1 and TRBV20-1.

Antigens of these TCRs are unknown. Source material: blood. All receptors come from a girl aged 2 to 9 with multiple sclerosis.

V is TRBV5-1 and J is TRBJ1-1; D gene uncertain. Trimming removed 2 bases at V and 10 bases at J, with 6 bases between. The CDR3 runs to 10 residues. Looked up from germline, CDR1 is SGHRS and CDR2 is YFSETQ. The chain's CDR3 is CASSFVPAFF. The CDR3 nucleotides read TGCGCCAGCAGCTTTGTCCCAGCTTTCTTT.

V gene TRBV7-8 combines with J gene TRBJ2-7; D gene ambiguous. The CDR3 is 12 amino acids. The V end lost 5 bases, the J end lost 3 bases, and 8 bases lay between the germline ends. The germline V gene encodes CDR1 SGHVS and CDR2 FQNEAQ. CDR3 in DNA: TGTGCCAGCAGCCGTACCCTCTACGAGCAGTACTTC. Amino acids: CASSRTLYEQYF.

The chain couples TRBV7-9 to TRBJ2-3; D remains unclear. CDR3 length: 13 amino acids. V lost 3 bases and J 5 bases, leaving 9 bases between the germline ends. Germline lookup yields CDR1 SEHNR and CDR2 FQNEAQ (reference sequence). CDR3 loop: CASSFFRGDTQYF. The CDR3 DNA reads as TGTGCCAGCAGCTTCTTCCGCGGAGATACGCAGTATTTT. The entire variable domain, with the rest obtained from reference TRBV7-9 and TRBJ2-3, is as follows: DTGVSQNPRHKITKRGQNVTFRCDPISEHNRLYWYRQTLGQGPEFLTYFQNEAQLEKSRLLSDRFSAERPKGSFSTLEIQRTEQGDSAMYLCASSFFRGDTQYFGPGTRLTVL.

The rearrangement joins TRBV6-5 to TRBJ1-2; possible D gene TRBD1, 6 bases. The CDR3 is 13 residues long. CDR1 MNHEY and CDR2 SVGAGI come from the germline V gene. Trimming shortened V by 2 bases and J by 10 bases, and 14 bases separated the two germline ends. This chain's CDR3 is CASSYLVGGDYTF. The CDR3 nucleotides are TGTGCCAGCAGTTACCTAGTGGGGGGCGACTACACCTTC.

The V gene is TRBV18, the J gene TRBJ2-5; D unclear. Matching the DNA end better, TRBJ2-7 makes the J call doubtful. This CDR3 is 17 amino acids long. Germline CDR1 is KGHSH and CDR2 is LQKENI. The CDR3 bases are TGTGCCAGCTCACCCCATAAGTTGGGCGGCCCCTACCGCGAGCAGTACTTC. Translating it yields CASSPHKLGGPYREQYF.

CDR3 nucleotides: TGCGCCAGCAGCTTGGCCTTACGACAGGGGATAGCCAAAAACATTCAGTACTTC. Amino acids: CASSLALRQGIAKNIQYF. The V gene is TRBV5-1, the J gene TRBJ2-4; 8 nucleotides align to TRBD1. V was clipped by 0 bases and J by 0 bases; unmatched bases: 8. CDR3 length equals 18 residues. Germline V CDR1 and CDR2: SGHRS, YFSETQ.

The rearrangement joins TRBV10-2 to TRBJ2-2; D is possibly TRBD2 (5 bases). Germline values: CDR1 WSHSY, CDR2 SAAADI. The ends were cut back, 11 bases at V and 1 base at J, with 14 bases in the middle. The CDR3 consists of 14 residues. DNA of the CDR3: TGCGCCTCCGAAGGGAGTCAGAACACCGGGGAGCTGTTTTTT. Its protein is CASEGSQNTGELFF.

The chain combines TRBV12-5 with TRBJ2-4; D unclear. CDR1 is LGHNT and CDR2 is FRNRAP in the germline V gene. Trimming stripped 1 base from V and 0 bases from J, with 10 bases between. This CDR3 is 16 amino acids long. The CDR3 coding sequence is TGTGCTAGTGGTTTGGACAGAACCAGAGCCAAAAACATTCAGTACTTC. It yields the protein CASGLDRTRAKNIQYF.

CDR3 region: CASSYSTYRDRNEQFF. In DNA form, the CDR3 reads TGTGCCAGCAGTTACTCGACGTACAGGGACAGGAATGAGCAGTTCTTC. This sequence joins TRBV6-5 and TRBJ2-1; 8 nucleotides agree with TRBD1. The germline V gene has CDR1 MNHEY and CDR2 SVGAGI. V was pared by 0 bases and J by 7 bases, with 8 bases of the junction left unmatched. The CDR3 spans 16 residues.

This chain joins TRBV7-3 and TRBJ2-1; D unresolved. With 2 bases removed from V and 9 bases from J, the gap between germline ends came to 17 bases. CDR3 size: 15 residues. Germline V gene data show CDR1 as SGHTA and CDR2 as FQGTGA. In DNA form, the CDR3 reads TGTGCCAGCAGCTTAGCGTCCCGGAAAATGGGTGAGCAGTTCTTC. It codes for CASSLASRKMGEQFF.

This clonotype was detected a few times. This sequence joins TRBV20-1 and TRBJ2-1, with D possibly matching TRBD2 (5 bases). The germline CDR1 and CDR2 sequences are DFQATT and SNEGSKA (reference sequence). The CDR3 covers 12 residues. Trimming left V 4 bases short and J 8 bases short, with 12 bases between. CDR3 region: CSATGDKDEQFF. The DNA for the CDR3 is TGCAGTGCTACCGGGGATAAGGATGAGCAGTTCTTC.

This clonotype was detected a few times. The V and J genes are TRBV25-1 and TRBJ2-1; D unresolved. Trimming pared 1 base from V and 3 bases from J, leaving 10 bases between. Looked up from germline, CDR1 is MGHDK and CDR2 is SYGVNS. The CDR3 runs to 15 residues. The DNA of the CDR3 is TGTGCCAGCAGTGAATTGTCTCTCGACTACAATGAGCAGTTCTTC. As protein: CASSELSLDYNEQFF.

This clonotype occurred a few times. V usage is TRBV20-1 and J usage is TRBJ2-7; TRBD2 is a possible D gene (6 bases). The CDR3 is 15 residues long. The germline gives CDR1 DFQATT, CDR2 SNEGSKA (reference sequence). Trimming cost V 0 bases and J 0 bases, with 12 bases left between them. CDR3 bases: TGCAGTGCTAGAGATAGCGGCGGACTCTCCTACGAGCAGTACTTC. Residues: CSARDSGGLSYEQYF.

The chain joins TRBV29-1 to TRBJ1-2, with TRBD1 matching over 7 bases. Per the germline V gene, CDR1 is SQVTM and CDR2 is ANQGSEA. The CDR3 runs 13 residues. J gave up 2 bases and V 3 bases, and 3 bases lay outside the gene matches. The CDR3 here is CSVDDRANYGYTF. CDR3 in DNA: TGCAGCGTTGACGACAGGGCCAACTATGGCTACACCTTC.

This clonotype has a handful of counts. This chain connects TRBV7-2 to TRBJ2-5, with 8 bases matching TRBD2. Germline V lookup: CDR1 SGHTA, CDR2 FQGNSA. V trimming: 8 bases; J trimming: 5 bases; junction bases outside the gene matches: 13. CDR3 length: 15 residues. The CDR3 DNA follows: TGTGCCAGCGTCCCCGGGAGGGGGGCAAAGGAGACCCAGTACTTC. Its translation: CASVPGRGAKETQYF.

The rearrangement joins TRBV20-1 to TRBJ2-4, with 12 nucleotides matching TRBD1. Trimming at V came to 5 bases and at J to 6 bases, leaving 8 bases not matched to a gene. Germline V CDR1 and CDR2: DFQATT, SNEGSKA (reference sequence). The CDR3 totals 15 residues. The CDR3 region has the DNA TGCAGTGCTCCCGCCGGGACAGGGGGCGCAAACATTCAGTACTTC. Translation: CSAPAGTGGANIQYF.

This sequence joins TRBV9 and TRBJ2-4, with a weak D call TRBD1 (5 bases). The CDR3 runs 17 residues. V lost 4 bases and J 0 bases, leaving 17 bases between the germline ends. CDR1 and CDR2 from the germline V gene are SGDLS and YYNGEE. DNA of the CDR3: TGTGCCAGCAGCCCCTGGGCAGGGCCATCAGCCAAAAACATTCAGTACTTC. Translating it yields CASSPWAGPSAKNIQYF.

The CDR3: CASTLYGGNNEQFF. DNA of the CDR3: TGTGCCAGCACGCTTTACGGGGGTAACAATGAGCAGTTCTTC. The rearrangement joins TRBV28 to TRBJ2-1; D is perhaps TRBD2 (6 bases). CDR1 is MDHEN, CDR2 SYDVKM, per germline. V shed 7 bases and J shed 5 bases, with 15 bases lying between them. The CDR3 length is 14 residues.

In its sample, this clonotype was seen once. CDR3: CASSQGRTGVRYTF. CDR3 coding DNA: TGCGCCAGCAGCCAAGGCCGAACAGGGGTGCGCTACACCTTC. The chain combines TRBV4-3 with TRBJ1-2; 7 bases are shared with TRBD1. CDR1 is LGHNA, CDR2 YSLEER, per germline. J lost 9 bases, V lost 1 base, and 8 bases had no gene match. The CDR3 is made up of 14 amino acids.

This sequence joins TRBV6-5 and TRBJ2-3; weak D call: TRBD2 (5 bases). The CDR3 covers 11 residues. Germline lookup yields CDR1 MNHEY and CDR2 SVGAGI. The germline V and J ends were trimmed by 7 bases and 8 bases, with 10 bases remaining between them. CDR3 coding DNA: TGTGCCAGCAAATTCGGGGTTACGCAGTATTTT. It yields the protein CASKFGVTQYF.

The chain couples TRBV7-2 to TRBJ2-5; 9 nucleotides align to TRBD2. The DNA matches TRBJ2-7 better at its end, which makes the J call doubtful. CDR3 size: 15 residues. Per the germline V gene, CDR1 is SGHTA and CDR2 is FQGNSA. DNA of the CDR3: TGTGCCAGCAGCTTATGGTCTAGCGGGACCTACGAGCAGTACTTC. It yields the protein CASSLWSSGTYEQYF.

The rearrangement uses TRBV29-1 and TRBJ1-5; possible D gene TRBD1, 6 bases. V was clipped by 3 bases and J by 7 bases, with 13 bases between them. CDR3 length: 13 amino acids. CDR1 is SQVTM, CDR2 ANQGSEA, per germline. The CDR3 sequence is CSVDVGGGQPQHF. The CDR3 DNA reads as TGCAGCGTTGATGTAGGGGGTGGACAGCCCCAGCATTTT. Based on the CDR3 plus reference TRBV29-1 and TRBJ1-5, the full variable domain is SAVISQKPSRDICQRGTSLTIQCQVDSQVTMMFWYRQQPGQSLTLIATANQGSEATYESGFVIDKFPISRPNLTFSTLTVSNMSPEDSSIYLCSVDVGGGQPQHFGDGTRLSIL.

CDR3 amino acids: CSVTDRDTPTEAFF. CDR3 DNA: TGCAGCGTCACGGACCGGGACACTCCCACTGAAGCTTTCTTT. This chain links TRBV29-1 with TRBJ1-1; a weak D match, TRBD1 (6 bases). Looked up from germline, CDR1 is SQVTM and CDR2 is ANQGSEA. Trimming took 6 bases from V and 4 from J, leaving 18 bases between them. This CDR3 is 14 amino acids long. The variable domain in full, with the rest retrieved from reference TRBV29-1 and TRBJ1-1, is SAVISQKPSRDICQRGTSLTIQCQVDSQVTMMFWYRQQPGQSLTLIATANQGSEATYESGFVIDKFPISRPNLTFSTLTVSNMSPEDSSIYLCSVTDRDTPTEAFFGQGTRLTVV.

The rearrangement links TRBV7-2 to TRBJ1-6; D unresolved. The V gene's germline CDR1 is SGHTA and CDR2 FQGNSA. The CDR3 sequence is 16 residues long. V was shortened by 1 base and J by 4 bases, with 11 bases between the two germline ends. The CDR3 sequence: CASSLVQDLYNSPLHF. The CDR3, as DNA: TGTGCCAGCAGCTTAGTCCAGGATTTATATAATTCACCCCTCCACTTT.

The chain recombines TRBV9 with TRBJ2-3, with D unresolved. Trimming cost V 4 bases and J 1 base, with 19 bases left between them. This CDR3 spans 17 amino acids. The germline V gene has CDR1 SGDLS and CDR2 YYNGEE. CDR3 sequence (DNA): TGTGCCAGCAGCTACCAGACTGGCGCTGGTCGCACAGATACGCAGTATTTT. This sequence encodes CASSYQTGAGRTDTQYF.

The chain has TRBV7-7 and TRBJ2-7; TRBD2 matches 16 bases. Germline CDR1 and CDR2: SSHAT and FNYEAQ (reference sequence). This CDR3 contains 19 residues. As DNA, the CDR3 is TGTGCTACCCACACTCCGGGACTAGCGGGAGGGGCCGGGTTCTACGAGCAGTACTTC. Translated, it gives CATHTPGLAGGAGFYEQYF.

This sequence joins TRBV12-3 or TRBV12-4 and TRBJ2-1; 9 bases fit TRBD2. With V trimmed by 6 bases and J by 1 base, 13 bases remained unmatched. The CDR3 is 18 residues long. DNA of the CDR3: TGTGCCAGCAGCCTCACCCTCAGACTAGCGGAATCCTACAATGAGCAGTTCTTC. Protein sequence: CASSLTLRLAESYNEQFF.